This is a list of T cell receptor beta chains from one sample in a study of graft-versus-host responses after intestinal transplantation. Clones were sequenced by immunoSEQ multiplex PCR, and TCRdb holds only the in-frame ones, with some missing. The data show approximately 90,000 clones, 85% to 95% seen once. No cognate antigen is known for these TCRs. The sample was unstimulated CD8+ T cells sorted from spleen or lymph node cells, taken before transplant. These receptor sequences come from a human donor who was the organ donor for an intestinal transplant. CDR3s include the opening cysteine and the closing phenylalanine or tryptophan. D genes are given only for firm matches. Clone size is stated in some rows and not others, as once, few, many or a class when expanded.

D	V	J	size	CDR3	DNA
TRBD2	TRBV4-2	TRBJ2-3	NA	CASSQETELAGVTDTQYF	TGTGCCAGCAGCCAGGAAACCGAACTAGCGGGGGTCACAGATACGCAGTATTTT
TRBD1	TRBV4-1	TRBJ2-7	NA	CASSQGQGALYEQYF	TGCGCCAGCAGCCAAGGACAGGGGGCCCTCTACGAGCAGTACTTC
NA	TRBV29-1	TRBJ2-1	NA	CSTQDSYNEQFF	TGCAGCACCCAGGACAGTTACAATGAGCAGTTCTTC
TRBD2	TRBV4-2	TRBJ2-1	NA	CASSQERLAGRSSYNEQFF	TGTGCCAGCAGCCAGGAACGACTAGCGGGCCGAAGCTCCTACAATGAGCAGTTCTTC
NA	TRBV27	TRBJ2-4	NA	CASSSIPQGIIDIQYF	TGTGCCAGCAGTTCCATACCCCAGGGTATTATAGACATTCAGTACTTC
TRBD2	TRBV7-3	TRBJ2-1	NA	CASSPSAAGREEQFF	TGTGCCAGCAGCCCCTCCGCTGCGGGGAGGGAGGAGCAGTTCTTC
NA	TRBV4-2	TRBJ1-4	NA	CASSQVFEGANEKLFF	TGTGCCAGCAGCCAAGTATTCGAGGGGGCTAATGAAAAACTGTTTTTT
NA	TRBV9	TRBJ1-1	NA	CASSVGGFGGLGTEAFF	TGTGCCAGCAGCGTAGGGGGTTTCGGGGGGCTCGGCACTGAAGCTTTCTTT
NA	TRBV2	TRBJ2-1	NA	CASKGMNEQFF	TGTGCCAGCAAGGGGATGAATGAGCAGTTCTTC
NA	TRBV13	TRBJ1-2	NA	CASSQIGQLNYGYTF	TGTGCCAGCAGCCAAATAGGACAGTTAAACTATGGCTACACCTTC
NA	TRBV14	TRBJ1-1	NA	CASSQDRGYMNTEAFF	TGTGCCAGCAGCCAAGATAGGGGTTATATGAACACTGAAGCTTTCTTT
NA	TRBV27	TRBJ2-1	NA	CASSGPETRVHEQFF	TGTGCCAGCAGTGGCCCCGAGACCAGGGTCCATGAGCAGTTCTTC
NA	TRBV7-9	TRBJ2-7	once	CASSSLLPPRPGHYEQYF	TGTGCCAGCAGCTCCCTATTGCCCCCCCGTCCTGGACATTACGAGCAGTACTTC
NA	TRBV28	TRBJ2-1	NA	CASRPDSSYNEQFF	TGTGCCAGCAGGCCCGACAGCTCCTACAATGAGCAGTTCTTC
NA	TRBV9	TRBJ2-7	NA	CASSVGAGRNEQYF	TGTGCCAGCAGCGTAGGCGCAGGGAGGAACGAGCAGTACTTC
NA	TRBV4-1	TRBJ2-1	NA	CASSLQEGDNEQFF	TGCGCCAGCAGCCTACAGGAGGGAGACAATGAGCAGTTCTTC
TRBD1	TRBV19	TRBJ1-2	NA	CASSYGTGNYGYTF	TGTGCCAGTAGTTATGGGACAGGGAACTATGGCTACACCTTC
NA	TRBV6-6	TRBJ1-1	NA	CASLGSDTEAFF	TGTGCCAGCCTAGGCAGTGACACTGAAGCTTTCTTT
NA	TRBV7-9	TRBJ2-1	NA	CASSPPGSSYNEQFF	TGTGCCAGCAGCCCCCCGGGGAGCTCCTACAATGAGCAGTTCTTC
NA	TRBV27	TRBJ2-3	NA	CATTTRTTDTQYF	TGTGCCACGACGACTAGAACCACAGATACGCAGTATTTT